This TCR beta chain was observed in a study of T cells after posttransplantation cyclophosphamide. General study points: Donor-recipient repertoire similarity was low at 1-2 months, rising over year one. TRB clonality was highly associated with recipient CMV seropositivity and reactivation. Skin or GI-infiltrating T cells shared few TRB sequences with blood.

Treatment was busulfan-fludarabine conditioning, a marrow graft, and cyclophosphamide on days +3 and +4. The data were produced by immunoSEQ multiplex PCR, yet TCRdb's version contains in-frame clones alone and is incomplete. The data hold thousands of clones, with approximately 80% observed a single time. The CDR3 runs to 19 residues. V dropped 4 bases and J dropped 0; count of bases not matched to a gene: 15. Germline CDR1 SGHNT, CDR2 YYREEE (reference sequence). As for this clone: The antigen remains undetermined.

The rearrangement uses TRBV5-4 and TRBJ1-1, with 10 bases matching TRBD1. The sample in question was PBMCs, obtained 25 to 30 days after a stem cell transplant with posttransplant cyclophosphamide. This TCR was recovered from a male patient between 50 and 60 years old who received an allogeneic stem cell transplant from an unrelated donor, was CMV-positive, and had acute GVHD only. The graft donor may account for some of the T cells. This CDR3 reads CASSPRDRGLDIMNTEAFF. In DNA form, the CDR3 reads TGTGCCAGCAGCCCGAGGGACAGGGGCCTTGATATTATGAACACTGAAGCTTTCTTT.